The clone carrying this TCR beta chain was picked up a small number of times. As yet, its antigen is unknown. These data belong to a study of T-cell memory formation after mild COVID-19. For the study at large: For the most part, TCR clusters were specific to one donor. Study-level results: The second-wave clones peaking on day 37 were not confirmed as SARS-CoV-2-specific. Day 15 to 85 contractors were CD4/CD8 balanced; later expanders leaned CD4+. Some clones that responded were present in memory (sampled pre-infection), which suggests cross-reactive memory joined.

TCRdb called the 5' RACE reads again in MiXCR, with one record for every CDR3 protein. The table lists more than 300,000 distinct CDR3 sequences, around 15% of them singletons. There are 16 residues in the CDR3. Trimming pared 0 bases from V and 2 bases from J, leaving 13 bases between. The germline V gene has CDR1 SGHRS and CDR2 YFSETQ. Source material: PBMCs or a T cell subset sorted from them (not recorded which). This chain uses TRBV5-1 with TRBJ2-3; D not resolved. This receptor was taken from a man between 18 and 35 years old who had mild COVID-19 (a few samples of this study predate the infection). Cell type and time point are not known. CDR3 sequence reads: CASSLEPRQFTDTQYF. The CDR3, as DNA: TGCGCCAGCAGCTTGGAGCCGCGGCAGTTCACAGATACGCAGTATTTT.